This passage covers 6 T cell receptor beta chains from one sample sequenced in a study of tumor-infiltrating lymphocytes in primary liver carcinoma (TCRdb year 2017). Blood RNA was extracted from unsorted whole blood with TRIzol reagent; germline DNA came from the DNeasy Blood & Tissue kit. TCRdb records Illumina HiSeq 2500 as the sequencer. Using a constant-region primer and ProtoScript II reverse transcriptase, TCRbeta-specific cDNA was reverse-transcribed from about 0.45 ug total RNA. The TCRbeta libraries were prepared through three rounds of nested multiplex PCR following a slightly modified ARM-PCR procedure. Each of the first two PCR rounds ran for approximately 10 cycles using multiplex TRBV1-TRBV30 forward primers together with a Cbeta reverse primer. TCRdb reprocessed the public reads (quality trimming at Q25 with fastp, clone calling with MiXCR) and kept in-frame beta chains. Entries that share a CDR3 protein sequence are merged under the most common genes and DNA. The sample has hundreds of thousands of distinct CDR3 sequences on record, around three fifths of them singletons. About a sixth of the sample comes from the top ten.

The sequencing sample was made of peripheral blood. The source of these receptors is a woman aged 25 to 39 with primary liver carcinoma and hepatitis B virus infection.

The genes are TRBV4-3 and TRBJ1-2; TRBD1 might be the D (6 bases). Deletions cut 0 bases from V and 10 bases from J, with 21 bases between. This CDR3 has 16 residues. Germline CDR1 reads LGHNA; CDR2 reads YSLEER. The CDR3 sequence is CASSQDRAGGALDYTF. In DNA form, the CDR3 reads TGCGCCAGCAGCCAAGATAGAGCGGGGGGCGCATTGGACTACACCTTC.

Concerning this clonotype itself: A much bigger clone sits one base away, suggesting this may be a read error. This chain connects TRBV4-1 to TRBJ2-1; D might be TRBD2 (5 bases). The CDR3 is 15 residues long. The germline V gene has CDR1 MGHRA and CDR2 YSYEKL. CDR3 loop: CSSSQGLSSYNEQFF. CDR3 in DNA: TGCTCCAGCAGCCAAGGACTCTCATCCTACAATGAGCAGTTCTTC.

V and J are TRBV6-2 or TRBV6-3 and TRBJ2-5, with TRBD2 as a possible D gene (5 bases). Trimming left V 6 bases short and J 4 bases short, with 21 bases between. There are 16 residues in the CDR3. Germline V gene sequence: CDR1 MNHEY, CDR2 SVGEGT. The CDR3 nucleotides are TGTGCCAGCAGCGCCGATAGCGAGAGGATTGTAGAGACCCAGTACTTC. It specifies CASSADSERIVETQYF.

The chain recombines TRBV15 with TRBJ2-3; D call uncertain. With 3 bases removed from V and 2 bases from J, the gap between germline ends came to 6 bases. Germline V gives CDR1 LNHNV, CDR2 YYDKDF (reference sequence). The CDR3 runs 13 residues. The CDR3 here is CATSSAATDTQYF. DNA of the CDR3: TGTGCCACCAGCAGCGCGGCCACAGATACGCAGTATTTT.

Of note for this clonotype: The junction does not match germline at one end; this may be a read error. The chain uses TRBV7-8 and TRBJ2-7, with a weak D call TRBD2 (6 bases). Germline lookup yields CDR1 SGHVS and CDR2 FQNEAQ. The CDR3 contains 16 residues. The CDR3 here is CASSLKIGREPYGQYF. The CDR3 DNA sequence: TGTGCCAGCAGCTTAAAAATCGGTCGGGAGCCCTACGGGCAGTACTTC.

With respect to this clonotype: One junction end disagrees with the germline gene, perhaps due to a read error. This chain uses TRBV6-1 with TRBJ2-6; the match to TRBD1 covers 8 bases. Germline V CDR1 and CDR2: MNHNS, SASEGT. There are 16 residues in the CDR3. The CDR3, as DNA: TGTGCCAGCAGTGAGACAGGGGAAGCTGGGGCCGACGTCCTGACTTTC. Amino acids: CASSETGEAGADVLTF.